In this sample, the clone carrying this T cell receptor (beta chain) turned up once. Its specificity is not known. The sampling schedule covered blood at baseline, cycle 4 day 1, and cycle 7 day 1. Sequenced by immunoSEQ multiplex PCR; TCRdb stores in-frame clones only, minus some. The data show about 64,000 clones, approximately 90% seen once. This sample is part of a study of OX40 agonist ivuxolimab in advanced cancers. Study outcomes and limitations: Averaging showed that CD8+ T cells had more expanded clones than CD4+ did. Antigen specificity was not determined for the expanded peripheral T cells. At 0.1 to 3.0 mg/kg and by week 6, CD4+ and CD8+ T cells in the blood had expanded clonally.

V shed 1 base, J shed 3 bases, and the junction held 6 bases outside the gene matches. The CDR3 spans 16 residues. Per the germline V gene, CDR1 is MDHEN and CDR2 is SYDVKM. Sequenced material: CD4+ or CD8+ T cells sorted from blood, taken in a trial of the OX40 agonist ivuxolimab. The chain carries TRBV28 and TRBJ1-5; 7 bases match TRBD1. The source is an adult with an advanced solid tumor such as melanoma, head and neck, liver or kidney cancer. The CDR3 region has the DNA TGTGCCAGCAGTTTATTGACAGGGTTGGCCAATCAGCCCCAGCATTTT. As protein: CASSLLTGLANQPQHF.